The 5 T cell receptor beta chains below were found in one sample sequenced in a study of blood T cell repertoires in COVID-19. TCRdb's copy holds only in-frame clones and misses some; the assay was immunoSEQ multiplex PCR. This table holds under 300,000 clones, 85% found once. Sequenced sample: PBMCs or T cells enriched from blood (not recorded which). Source of these receptors: a woman in her forties or fifties who had been exposed to COVID-19.

This chain connects TRBV13 to TRBJ2-7; possibly TRBD1 for D (6 bases). The CDR3 covers 13 residues. V gave up 8 bases and J gave up 2 bases, with 13 bases separating them. The germline CDR1 and CDR2 sequences are PRHDT and FYEKMQ (reference sequence). In DNA, the CDR3 is TGTGCCAGCCGTCTTCAGGGGACCTACGAGCAGTACTTC. It specifies CASRLQGTYEQYF.

The chain couples TRBV11-2 to TRBJ1-1, with TRBD1 as a possible D gene (5 bases). Trimming left V 5 bases short and J 10 bases short, with 17 bases between. The germline V gene encodes CDR1 SGHAT and CDR2 FQNNGV. The CDR3 covers 13 residues. Here the CDR3 reads CASSHMGGGAAFF. DNA for the CDR3: TGTGCCAGCAGCCACATGGGGGGAGGGGCAGCTTTCTTT.

V is TRBV29-1 and J is TRBJ2-7, with 7 bases fitting TRBD1. The germline V gene encodes CDR1 SQVTM and CDR2 ANQGSEA. The CDR3 totals 13 residues. J lost 0 bases, V lost 5 bases, and 4 bases had no gene match. The DNA for the CDR3 is TGCAGCGTTATAGGGACAGTCTCCTACGAGCAGTACTTC. Protein: CSVIGTVSYEQYF.

V usage is TRBV28 and J usage is TRBJ1-1, with 10 bases lining up with TRBD1. The CDR3 is 16 amino acids. J was trimmed by 7 bases and V by 5 bases; bases with no gene match: 13. Germline loops: CDR1 MDHEN, CDR2 SYDVKM. CDR3 in amino acids: CASSPPGTGEMDEAFF. The CDR3 nucleotides are TGTGCCAGCAGTCCACCCGGGACAGGGGAAATGGATGAAGCTTTCTTT.

The genes are TRBV12-3 or TRBV12-4 and TRBJ2-1, with no clear D. The V end was cut by 2 bases, the J end by 7 bases, with 9 bases between. The CDR3 loop spans 13 amino acids. CDR3 sequence reads: CASSLNSQNEQFF. CDR3 nucleotides: TGTGCCAGCAGTTTAAACAGCCAAAATGAGCAGTTCTTC.